This TCR beta chain emerged from a study of blood T cells in healthy people across ages. The study's findings and limits: The CMV status of each donor remained undetermined, and this could have confounded shifts in expanded clonotypes.

Caucasian, healthy and from Russia, the donors were aged between about 6 and 90. With a J-beta primer mix and a sample-barcoded 5' primer, a second PCR ran about 6 to 11 cycles. TCRdb passed the 5' RACE reads through MiXCR, listing each CDR3 protein once. The sample has about 1.4 million distinct CDR3 sequences; roughly 59% are singletons. The CDR3 has 15 residues. The V and J ends lost 0 bases and 4 bases respectively, with 10 bases between them. Germline V gene lookup returns CDR1 SEHNR and CDR2 FQNEAQ (reference sequence). Of note for this clonotype: Its antigen is not known.

The TCR comes from a man younger than 35 in good health. The sequencing sample was made of blood. The rearrangement links TRBV7-9 to TRBJ1-3, with a tentative D call TRBD1 (6 bases). The CDR3 nucleotides read TGTGCCAGCAGCTTAGCCCCAGGGGCCGGAAACACCATATATTTT. Protein: CASSLAPGAGNTIYF.